This T cell receptor (beta chain) appears in the sequencing data of a study of response to subunit inactivated influenza vaccine. The V and J ends lost 0 bases and 2 bases respectively, with 14 bases between them. In germline, CDR1 is WSHSY, CDR2 SAAADI. The CDR3 consists of 17 residues. TCRdb reprocessed the RT-PCR reads with MiXCR, giving one entry per CDR3 protein. The profile shows roughly 540,000 distinct CDR3 sequences, under 25% of them singletons. A further study also used this sample, focusing on T cells expressing NK-cell markers. That report notes: Researchers built TCR beta cDNA using 5'RACE template switching with UMIs. Among eight sequenced donors, seven carried HCMV seropositivity while one was seronegative.

This clonotype originated in a man over 45 who received an inactivated influenza vaccine. This chain connects TRBV10-2 to TRBJ1-5; D unclear. The sample was CD4+ T cells sorted from PBMCs, taken roughly 13 days after vaccination. DNA for the CDR3: TGCGCCAGCAGTGAGTCGTTGGCACGTCGTGGCAATCAGCCCCAGCATTTT. Protein product: CASSESLARRGNQPQHF.